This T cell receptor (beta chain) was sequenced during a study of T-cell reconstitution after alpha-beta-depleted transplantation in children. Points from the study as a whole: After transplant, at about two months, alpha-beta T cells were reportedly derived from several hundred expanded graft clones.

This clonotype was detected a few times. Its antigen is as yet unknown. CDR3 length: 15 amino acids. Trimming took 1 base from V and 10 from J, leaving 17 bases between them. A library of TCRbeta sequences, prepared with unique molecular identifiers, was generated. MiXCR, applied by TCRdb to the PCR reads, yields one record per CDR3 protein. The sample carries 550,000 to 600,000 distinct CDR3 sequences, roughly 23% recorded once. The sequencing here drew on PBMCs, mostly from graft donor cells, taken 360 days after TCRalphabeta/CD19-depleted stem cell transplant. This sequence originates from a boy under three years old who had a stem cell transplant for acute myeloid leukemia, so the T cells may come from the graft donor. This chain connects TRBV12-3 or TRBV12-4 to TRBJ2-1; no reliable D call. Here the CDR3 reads CASSLGTTLPLEQFF. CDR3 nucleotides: TGTGCCAGCAGTTTAGGGACCACTTTACCCCTCGAGCAGTTCTTC.